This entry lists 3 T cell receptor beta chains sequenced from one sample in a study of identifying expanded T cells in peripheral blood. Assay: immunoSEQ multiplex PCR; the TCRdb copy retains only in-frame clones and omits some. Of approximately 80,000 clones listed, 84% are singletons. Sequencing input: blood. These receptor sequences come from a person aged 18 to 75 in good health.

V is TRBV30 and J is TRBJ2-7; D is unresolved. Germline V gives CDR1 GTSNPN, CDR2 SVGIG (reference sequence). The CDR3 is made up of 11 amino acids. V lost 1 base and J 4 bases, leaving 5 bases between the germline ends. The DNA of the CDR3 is TGTGCCTGGAGTGGGCCGTACGAGCAGTACTTC. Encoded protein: CAWSGPYEQYF.

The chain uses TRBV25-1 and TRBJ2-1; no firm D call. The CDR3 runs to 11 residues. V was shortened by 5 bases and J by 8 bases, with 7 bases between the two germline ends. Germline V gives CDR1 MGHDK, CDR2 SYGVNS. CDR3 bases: TGTGCCAGCAGTTATCTCGATGAGCAGTTCTTC. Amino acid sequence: CASSYLDEQFF.

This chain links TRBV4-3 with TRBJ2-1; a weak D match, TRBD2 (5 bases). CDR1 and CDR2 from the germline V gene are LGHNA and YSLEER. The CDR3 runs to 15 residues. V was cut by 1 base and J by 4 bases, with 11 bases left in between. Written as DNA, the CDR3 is TGCGCCAGCAGCCAAGGGGCTAGCTCGTACAATGAGCAGTTCTTC. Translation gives CASSQGASSYNEQFF.